In its sample, the clone carrying this TCR beta chain was seen many times. The antigen is not known. These data belong to a study of glioma-infiltrating T cells. Overall study results and limits: Above-expected tissue-blood divergence occurred in all gliomas, most in low-grade ones. Only very few CDR3 sequences appeared in both tissue and blood.

TCR alpha and beta CDR3 regions were amplified from RNA using iRepertoire nested multiplex PCR. One-step reverse transcription and amplification started from approximately 100-400 ng of tissue mRNA or PBMC total RNA. TCRdb itself ran the multiplex PCR reads through MiXCR, one entry per CDR3 protein. The sample yields around 130,000 distinct CDR3 sequences, 24% seen once. Trimming took off 5 bases at V and 1 base at J, with 12 bases between the two ends. From germline, CDR1 is MNHNS and CDR2 SASEGT. CDR3 length: 14 residues. This receptor was taken from a human donor with low-grade glioma or glioblastoma, undergoing nonglioma brain surgery, or in good health (not recorded which). Material: glioma tissue, nonneoplastic brain tissue, or PBMCs (not recorded which). This rearrangement joins TRBV6-1 to TRBJ2-7, with D tentatively TRBD1 (6 bases). Here the CDR3 reads CASSPRTASYEQYV. CDR3 bases: TGTGCCAGCAGTCCCCGGACAGCTTCCTACGAGCAGTACGTC.